Listed below are T cell receptor beta chains from one sample, sequenced in a study of blood T cell repertoires in COVID-19. Sequencing used immunoSEQ multiplex PCR; TCRdb keeps in-frame clones, though not all of them. This sample has hundreds of thousands of clones, with roughly 89% found just once. Material: peripheral blood. The receptor set was obtained from a woman between 45 and 65 years old with COVID-19, enrolled during active disease. CDR3s include the opening cysteine and the closing phenylalanine or tryptophan. Each record gives: J gene, V gene, clone size, D gene, CDR3 protein, CDR3 DNA. A D gene is named only where the DNA matches it firmly. Clone sizes are given selectively: once, few, many, or a class where the clone is expanded.

TRBJ2-3	TRBV6-2/TRBV6-3	.	.	CASSSITDTPSTDTQYF	TGTGCCAGCAGTTCAATCACCGACACTCCTAGCACAGATACGCAGTATTTT
TRBJ2-1	TRBV2	once	TRBD2	CASSERWEGHNEQFF	TGTGCCAGCAGTGAAAGGTGGGAGGGCCACAATGAGCAGTTCTTC
TRBJ1-2	TRBV3-1/TRBV3-2	.	.	CASSPAGRGYTF	TGTGCCAGCAGCCCAGCGGGAAGGGGCTACACCTTC
TRBJ1-2	TRBV5-1	.	.	CASSTGEGGYGYTF	TGCGCCAGCAGCACGGGGGAGGGCGGCTATGGCTACACCTTC
TRBJ2-2	TRBV6-5	.	TRBD1	CAFGAGTDNTGELFF	TGTGCCTTCGGGGCCGGGACAGATAACACCGGGGAGCTGTTTTTT
TRBJ2-5	TRBV24-1	.	.	CATGTDSQETQYF	TGTGCCACCGGTACGGACAGCCAAGAGACCCAGTACTTC
TRBJ1-2	TRBV5-1	few	.	CASSLDEGPNYGYTF	TGCGCCAGCAGCTTGGATGAGGGCCCAAACTATGGCTACACCTTC
TRBJ2-2	TRBV10-2	few	TRBD2	CASRAGGNTGELFF	TGCGCCAGCCGAGCGGGGGGGAACACCGGGGAGCTGTTTTTT
TRBJ1-3	TRBV10-3	.	.	CAIGRSSGSGNTIYF	TGTGCCATCGGCAGGAGTTCGGGGAGTGGAAACACCATATATTTT
TRBJ2-3	TRBV29-1	.	.	CSFQGASTDTQYF	TGCAGCTTCCAGGGTGCTAGCACAGATACGCAGTATTTT
TRBJ1-6	TRBV5-5	few	.	CASSENVPGDPLHF	TGTGCCAGCAGCGAGAACGTGCCCGGAGACCCCCTCCACTTT
TRBJ2-5	TRBV3-1/TRBV3-2	.	TRBD2	CASSRQLATGETQYF	TGTGCCAGCAGCCGGCAACTAGCGACGGGGGAGACCCAGTACTTC
TRBJ2-1	TRBV11-2	.	.	CASSLGGLSTYNEQFF	TGTGCCAGCAGCTTAGGAGGACTTTCGACTTACAATGAGCAGTTCTTC
TRBJ1-4	TRBV29-1	.	.	CSGREAGNEKLFF	TGCAGCGGGCGGGAGGCAGGGAATGAAAAACTGTTTTTT
TRBJ1-2	TRBV27	.	.	CASSLSDTHYGYTF	TGTGCCAGCAGTTTATCGGACACCCACTATGGCTACACCTTC
TRBJ2-7	TRBV6-1	.	TRBD1	CASSEAQGQGSNEQYF	TGTGCCAGCAGTGAAGCGCAAGGACAGGGTTCAAACGAGCAGTACTTC